These 2 T cell receptor beta chains were sequenced from one sample in a study of T cell changes during pregnancy in multiple sclerosis. Repertoires were generated with immunoSEQ multiplex PCR, while TCRdb's copy carries only in-frame clones and drops some. The data show some 53,000 clones, approximately 92% seen once. This specimen consisted of CD4+ T cells from peripheral blood mononuclear cells, obtained in the third trimester of pregnancy. The source of these receptors is a female donor with multiple sclerosis, enrolled in a pregnancy study.

This clone was found once. The chain combines TRBV29-1 with TRBJ2-3; the match to TRBD2 covers 7 bases. Germline CDR1 SQVTM, CDR2 ANQGSEA. Trimming cost V 6 bases and J 2 bases; bases outside gene matches: 5. The CDR3 has 13 residues. This CDR3 is CSVKLANTDTQYF. DNA of the CDR3: TGCAGCGTGAAACTAGCGAACACAGATACGCAGTATTTT.

The V and J genes are TRBV5-1 and TRBJ1-1, with 7 bases matching TRBD1. The germline V gene has CDR1 SGHRS and CDR2 YFSETQ. The V gene end was trimmed by 5 bases and the J gene end by 2 bases; junction bases not matched to a gene: 9. This CDR3 has 15 amino acids. The CDR3 is CASRWTGDVNTEAFF. The CDR3 bases are TGCGCCAGCAGATGGACAGGAGATGTTAACACTGAAGCTTTCTTT.